The 2 T cell receptor beta chains presented below share a single source sample, sequenced in a study of cytomegalovirus exposure and HLA in healthy donors. Primers for the PCR totalled 60 Vbeta and 13 Jbeta. Libraries were prepared by immunoSEQ multiplex PCR; TCRdb keeps only in-frame clonotypes and omits some of them. Across fewer than 100,000 clones, the top ten clones capture 1.4% to 1.5% of the sample. Sequencing was performed on PBMCs. These receptors came from a woman aged 60-70 years in good health and CMV-seronegative.

The V gene is TRBV4-1, the J gene TRBJ2-3, with TRBD1 matching 7 bases. The CDR3 sequence is 19 residues long. The ends lost 4 bases at V and 1 base at J; junction bases unmatched: 17. The V gene's germline CDR1 is MGHRA and CDR2 YSYEKL. CDR3 sequence reads: CASSLGRGQSPGGTDTQYF. The DNA of the CDR3 is TGCGCCAGCAGCCTCGGCCGGGGACAGTCCCCCGGGGGCACAGATACGCAGTATTTT.

This rearrangement joins TRBV2 to TRBJ2-5; 12 nucleotides line up with TRBD1. The DNA end favors TRBJ2-7, so the J call may be wrong. Germline lookup yields CDR1 SNHLY and CDR2 FYNNEI. The CDR3 runs 14 residues. The CDR3 reads CASRRDRGLAEQYF. The DNA for the CDR3 is TGTGCCAGCAGGAGGGACAGGGGGCTGGCCGAGCAGTACTTC.